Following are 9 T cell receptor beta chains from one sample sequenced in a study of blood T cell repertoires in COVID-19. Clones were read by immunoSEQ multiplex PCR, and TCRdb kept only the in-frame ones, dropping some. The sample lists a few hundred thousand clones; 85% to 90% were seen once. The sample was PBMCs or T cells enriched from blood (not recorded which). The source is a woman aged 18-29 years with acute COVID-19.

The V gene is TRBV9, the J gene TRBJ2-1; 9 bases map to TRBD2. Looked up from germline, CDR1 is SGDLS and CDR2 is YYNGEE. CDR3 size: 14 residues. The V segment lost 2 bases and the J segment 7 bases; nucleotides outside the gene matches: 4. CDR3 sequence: CASSVSGSWNEQFF. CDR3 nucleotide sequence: TGTGCCAGCAGCGTTAGCGGGAGCTGGAATGAGCAGTTCTTC.

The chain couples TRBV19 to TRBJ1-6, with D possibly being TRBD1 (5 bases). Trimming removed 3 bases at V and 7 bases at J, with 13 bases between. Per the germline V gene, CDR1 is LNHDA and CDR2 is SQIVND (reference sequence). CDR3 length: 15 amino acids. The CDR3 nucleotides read TGTGCCAGTAGTATGGAAGGGGCGCAGAATTCACCCCTCCACTTT. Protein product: CASSMEGAQNSPLHF.

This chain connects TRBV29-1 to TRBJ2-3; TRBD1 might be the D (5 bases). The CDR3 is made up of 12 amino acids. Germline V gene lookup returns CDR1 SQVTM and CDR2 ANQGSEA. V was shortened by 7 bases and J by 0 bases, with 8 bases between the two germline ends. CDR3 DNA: TGCAGCGGTCAGGGCAGCACAGATACGCAGTATTTT. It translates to CSGQGSTDTQYF.

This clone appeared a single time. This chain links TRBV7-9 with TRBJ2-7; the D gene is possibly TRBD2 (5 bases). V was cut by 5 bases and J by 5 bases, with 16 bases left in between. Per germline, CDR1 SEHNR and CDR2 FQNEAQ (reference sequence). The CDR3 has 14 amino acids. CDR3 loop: CASSGPVGVNEQYF. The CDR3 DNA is TGTGCCAGCAGCGGCCCGGTCGGGGTTAACGAGCAGTACTTC.

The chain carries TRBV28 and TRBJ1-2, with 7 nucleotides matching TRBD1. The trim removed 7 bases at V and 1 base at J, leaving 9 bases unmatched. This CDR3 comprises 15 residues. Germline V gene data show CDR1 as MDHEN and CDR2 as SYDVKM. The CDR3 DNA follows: TGTGCCAGCAATAGACCCGGGACAGTTAACTATGGCTACACCTTC. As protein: CASNRPGTVNYGYTF.

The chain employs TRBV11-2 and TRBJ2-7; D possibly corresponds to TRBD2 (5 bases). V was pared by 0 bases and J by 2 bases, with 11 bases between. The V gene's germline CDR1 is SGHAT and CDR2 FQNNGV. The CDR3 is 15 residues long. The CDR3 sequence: CASSLEVSAAYEQYF. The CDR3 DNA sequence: TGTGCCAGCAGCTTAGAGGTTAGCGCCGCCTACGAGCAGTACTTC.

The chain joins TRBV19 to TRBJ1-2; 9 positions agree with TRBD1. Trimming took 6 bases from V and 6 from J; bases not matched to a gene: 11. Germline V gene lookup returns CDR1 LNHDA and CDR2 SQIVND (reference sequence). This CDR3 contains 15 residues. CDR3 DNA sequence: TGTGCCAGTAGAGGTTACAGGGGGCGTGAAGATGGCTACACCTTC. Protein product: CASRGYRGREDGYTF.

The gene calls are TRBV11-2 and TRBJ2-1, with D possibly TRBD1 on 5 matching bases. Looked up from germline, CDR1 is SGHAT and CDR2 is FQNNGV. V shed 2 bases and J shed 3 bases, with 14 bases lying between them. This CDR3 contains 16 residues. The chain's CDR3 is CASSLSSAGHYNEQFF. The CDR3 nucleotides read TGTGCCAGCAGCTTAAGCTCAGCAGGGCACTACAATGAGCAGTTCTTC.

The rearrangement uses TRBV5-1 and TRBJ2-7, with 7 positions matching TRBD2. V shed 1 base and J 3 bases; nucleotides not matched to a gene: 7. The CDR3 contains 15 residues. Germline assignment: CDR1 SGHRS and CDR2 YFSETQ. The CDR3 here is CASSLRREYYYEQYF. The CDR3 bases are TGCGCCAGCAGCTTGAGGCGGGAGTACTACTACGAGCAGTACTTC.